This TCR beta chain was captured by sequencing in a study of PD-L1 blockade in urothelial cancer. Study as a whole: Blood drawn 3 weeks (second dose) and 6 weeks after treatment start was analyzed. Blood samples contained a median roughly 150,000 T cells. General study points: Those with durable benefit had larger increases in tumor-associated blood clones at 3 weeks.

The assay was immunoSEQ multiplex PCR, and TCRdb's table has in-frame clones only and misses some. The table lists about 45,000 clones, roughly 84% of them singletons. The time point denotes: pretreatment peripheral blood. Notes on this clone: Its target is not known.

The sample in question was PBMCs, obtained around atezolizumab (anti-PD-L1) treatment. This sequence was found in a donor over 35 with urothelial cancer.

The CDR3 DNA follows: TGTGCCAGCAGCTTAGAGGCAGGGGAGTTGTTTGAAAAACTGTTTTTT. Translating it yields CASSLEAGELFEKLFF. The chain employs TRBV7-6 and TRBJ1-4; D is possibly TRBD1 (6 bases). CDR3 length equals 16 residues. V lost 1 base to trimming and J lost 7 bases, with 16 bases between them. The germline CDR1 and CDR2 sequences are SGHVS and FNYEAQ.